These 8 T cell receptor beta chains originate from one sample sequenced in a study of CD8+CD57+ T cells in acquired aplastic anemia. Profiles of TCR beta VDJ and CDR3 were generated from a genomic DNA template. TCRdb fed the reads into MiXCR, producing one record per CDR3 protein. The sample holds hundreds of thousands of distinct CDR3 sequences; approximately 32% are singletons and the top ten take approximately 0.82%. By flow cytometry, patients selected for sequencing had shown an expansion of CD8+CD57+ cells. Material: sorted CD4+, CD8+, or CD8+CD57+ T cells (not recorded which) from PBMCs. These receptors were taken from a human donor with aplastic anemia.

The V gene is TRBV2, the J gene TRBJ1-2, with D maybe TRBD1 (5 bases). Trimming stripped 0 bases from V and 6 bases from J, with 14 bases between. Germline CDR1 and CDR2: SNHLY and FYNNEI. The CDR3 extends over 15 amino acids. The CDR3 sequence is CASSEALAGINGYTF. CDR3 DNA: TGTGCCAGCAGTGAAGCGTTGGCAGGGATTAATGGCTACACCTTC.

The chain joins TRBV29-1 to TRBJ1-6; D is possibly TRBD1 (5 bases). Germline V gene sequence: CDR1 SQVTM, CDR2 ANQGSEA. V was shortened by 8 bases and J by 6 bases, with 11 bases between the two germline ends. The CDR3 has 12 residues. CDR3 sequence (DNA): TGCAGCTTGCAGGGCCCTAATTCACCCCTCCACTTT. Translation gives CSLQGPNSPLHF.

The V gene is TRBV5-1, the J gene TRBJ2-1, with unresolved D. The CDR3 is 16 amino acids. V shed 0 bases and J shed 7 bases, with 17 bases lying between them. Germline loops: CDR1 SGHRS, CDR2 YFSETQ. The CDR3 bases are TGCGCCAGCAGCTTGGGAGGTAGACCAATAGTGAATGAGCAGTTCTTC. Protein product: CASSLGGRPIVNEQFF.

This clonotype was seen repeatedly, ten times or more. J is TRBJ1-1 and V is TRBV10-3; no firm D call. The CDR3 covers 13 residues. Germline CDR1 ENHRY, CDR2 SYGVKD. Between the trimmed V and J ends, which lost 6 bases and 1 base, there was a span of 9 bases. The CDR3 sequence is CAIRLTGNTEAFF. DNA for the CDR3: TGTGCCATCAGGTTGACGGGGAACACTGAAGCTTTCTTT.

V usage is TRBV6-1 and J usage is TRBJ2-1; TRBD1 matches 7 bases. Per germline, CDR1 MNHNS and CDR2 SASEGT. CDR3 size: 13 residues. V gave up 10 bases and J gave up 7 bases; unmatched junction bases: 10. CDR3 sequence reads: CATDRDSLNEQFF. The CDR3 DNA reads TGTGCCACCGACCGGGACAGCCTAAATGAGCAGTTCTTC.

The chain recombines TRBV29-1 with TRBJ1-3; weak D call: TRBD1 (6 bases). The CDR3 loop spans 20 amino acids. Germline V gives CDR1 SQVTM, CDR2 ANQGSEA. V gave up 0 bases and J gave up 0 bases, with 24 bases separating them. The CDR3 sequence: CSVEDQVRKEGGISGNTIYF. CDR3 sequence (DNA): TGCAGCGTTGAAGATCAAGTGCGGAAAGAGGGGGGGATCTCTGGAAACACCATATATTTT.

This chain connects TRBV12-3 or TRBV12-4 to TRBJ1-5, with D possibly being TRBD1 (5 bases). This CDR3 comprises 11 residues. The V end was cut by 6 bases, the J end by 11 bases, with 11 bases between. This chain's CDR3 is CASRIGGAQHF. The CDR3 coding sequence is TGTGCCAGCAGGATCGGGGGAGCCCAGCATTTT.

This clonotype was seen repeatedly, ten times or more. CDR3 region: CASSLRQGGDEQYF. CDR3 nucleotides: TGCGCCAGCAGCTTGCGCCAGGGAGGGGACGAGCAGTACTTC. V gene TRBV5-1 combines with J gene TRBJ2-7; 7 bases are shared with TRBD2. The V and J ends lost 1 base and 5 bases, in that order; junction bases with no gene match: 6. CDR1 is SGHRS, CDR2 YFSETQ, per germline. The CDR3 is 14 amino acids.